This T cell receptor (beta chain) appears in the sequencing data of a study of identical twins. For this clonotype: Its antigen is unknown.

TCRdb re-derived calls from the 5' RACE reads in MiXCR, one entry per CDR3 protein. The sample contains roughly 720,000 distinct CDR3 sequences, over 15% of which appear only once. Findings and limits, study-wide: These conclusions were based on statistical analysis (cross-sectional, not following the same donors).

Trimming removed 0 bases from V and 5 bases from J, with 6 bases in between. This CDR3 has 13 residues. The germline V gene has CDR1 LGHDT and CDR2 YNNKEL (reference sequence). The sample was also reused in another study, on T cells expressing NK-cell markers. That paper adds: Investigators obtained TCR beta repertoires from sorted CD3+CD56+NKG2C+, CD3+CD56+NKG2C- and CD3+CD56-NKG2C+ T cells. Dominant NKG2C+ clonotypes in a handful of donors made up about 1.0-7.0% of CD8+ T cells.

The rearrangement joins TRBV3-1 to TRBJ2-3, with D hard to call. The receptor was derived from a woman between 18 and 29 years old in good health. The sample taken for sequencing was PBMCs. CDR3 in amino acids: CASSQDIGDTQYF. CDR3 nucleotide sequence: TGTGCCAGCAGCCAAGATATTGGAGATACGCAGTATTTT.